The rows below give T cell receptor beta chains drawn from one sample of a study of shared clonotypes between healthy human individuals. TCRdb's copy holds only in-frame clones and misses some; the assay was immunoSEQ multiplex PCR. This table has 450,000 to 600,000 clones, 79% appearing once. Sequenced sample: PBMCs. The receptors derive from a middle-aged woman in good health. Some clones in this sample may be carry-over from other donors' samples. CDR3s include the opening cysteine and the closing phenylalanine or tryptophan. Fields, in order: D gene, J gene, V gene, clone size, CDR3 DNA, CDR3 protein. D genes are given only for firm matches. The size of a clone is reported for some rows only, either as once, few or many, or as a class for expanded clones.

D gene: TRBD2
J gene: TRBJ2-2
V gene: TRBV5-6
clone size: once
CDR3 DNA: TGTGCCAGCAGCCCCGGGAGGAGCCGGGTCGGCACCGGGGAGCTGTTTTTT
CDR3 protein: CASSPGRSRVGTGELFF

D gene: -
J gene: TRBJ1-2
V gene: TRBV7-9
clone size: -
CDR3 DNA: TGTGCCAGCAGCCACTCGACACCCCCTAACTATGGCTACACCTTC
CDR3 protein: CASSHSTPPNYGYTF

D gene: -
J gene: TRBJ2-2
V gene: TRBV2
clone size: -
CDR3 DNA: TGTGCCAGCAGAGGTAACAGGGGAGGAACCGGGGAGCTGTTTTTT
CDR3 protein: CASRGNRGGTGELFF

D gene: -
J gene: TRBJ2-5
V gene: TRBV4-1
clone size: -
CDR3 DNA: TGCGCCAGCAGCCAAGACGCCCCCCCAGGATCTGACCAGTACTTC
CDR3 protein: CASSQDAPPGSDQYF

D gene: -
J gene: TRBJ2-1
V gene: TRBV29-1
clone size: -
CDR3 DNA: TGCAGCGGTTGGGCCCTGGACCACAATGAGCAGTTCTTC
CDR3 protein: CSGWALDHNEQFF

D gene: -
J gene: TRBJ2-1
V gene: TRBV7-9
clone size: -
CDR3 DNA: TGTGCCAGCAGTCCATTGGGAGACAGGTTCTTC
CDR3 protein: CASSPLGDRFF

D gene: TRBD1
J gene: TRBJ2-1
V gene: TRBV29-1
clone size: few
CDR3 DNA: TGCAGCGTCAACCCGCAGGGGGCCAATGAGCAGTTCTTC
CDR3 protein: CSVNPQGANEQFF

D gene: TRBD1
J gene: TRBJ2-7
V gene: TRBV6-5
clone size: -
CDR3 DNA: TGTGCCAGCAGTTACCAGGACAGGGACTACGAGCAGTACTTC
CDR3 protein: CASSYQDRDYEQYF

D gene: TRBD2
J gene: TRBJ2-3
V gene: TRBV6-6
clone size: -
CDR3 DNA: TGTGCCAGCAGGCCTACTAGCGTAAGAGAAACAGATACGCAGTATTTT
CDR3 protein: CASRPTSVRETDTQYF

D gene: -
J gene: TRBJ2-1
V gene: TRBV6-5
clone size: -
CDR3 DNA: TGTGCCAGCAGTTTGGGGAGATACAACAATGAGCAGTTCTTC
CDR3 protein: CASSLGRYNNEQFF

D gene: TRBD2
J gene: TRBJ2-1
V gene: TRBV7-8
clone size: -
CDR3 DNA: TGTGCCAGCAGCCCTCGGGGACTAGCGGGAGGGCACGATGAGCAGTTCTTC
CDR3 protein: CASSPRGLAGGHDEQFF

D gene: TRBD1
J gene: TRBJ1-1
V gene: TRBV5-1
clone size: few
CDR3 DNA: TGCGCCAGCAGCCCGGGACAGATGAACACTGAAGCTTTCTTT
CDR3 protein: CASSPGQMNTEAFF

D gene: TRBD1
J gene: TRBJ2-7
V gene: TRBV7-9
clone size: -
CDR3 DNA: TGTGCCAGCAGCTTAGCGGGACAGGGATACGAGCAGTACTTC
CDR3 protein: CASSLAGQGYEQYF

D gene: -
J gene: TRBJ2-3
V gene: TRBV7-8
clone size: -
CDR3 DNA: TGTGCCAGCAGATCGGGGGCCCGCACAGATACGCAGTATTTT
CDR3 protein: CASRSGARTDTQYF

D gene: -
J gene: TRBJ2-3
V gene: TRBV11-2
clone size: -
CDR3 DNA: TGTGCCAGCAGTTGGACAAACGTTGCGGATACGCAGTATTTT
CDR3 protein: CASSWTNVADTQYF

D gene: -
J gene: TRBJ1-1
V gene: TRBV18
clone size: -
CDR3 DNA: TGTGCCAGCTCACCATCTTCAGGTTTGACTGAAGCTTTCTTT
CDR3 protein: CASSPSSGLTEAFF

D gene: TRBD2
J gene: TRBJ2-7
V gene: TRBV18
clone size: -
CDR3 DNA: TGTGCCAGCTCTACCAAGACTAGCGGGGAGGGCGAGCAGTACTTC
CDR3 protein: CASSTKTSGEGEQYF

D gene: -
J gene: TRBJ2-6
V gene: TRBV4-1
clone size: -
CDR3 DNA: TGCGCCAGCAGCCAAGGGGCAGTTTCTGGGGCCAACGTCCTGACTTTC
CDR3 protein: CASSQGAVSGANVLTF

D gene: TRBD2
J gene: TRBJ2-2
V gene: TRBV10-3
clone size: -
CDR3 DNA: TGTGCCACCCGGACTAGCGGCACCGGGGAGCTGTTTTTT
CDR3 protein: CATRTSGTGELFF

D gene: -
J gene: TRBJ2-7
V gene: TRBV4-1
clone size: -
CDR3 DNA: TGCGCCAGCAGCCGACTTGGCGCCGACTACGAGCAGTACTTC
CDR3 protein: CASSRLGADYEQYF

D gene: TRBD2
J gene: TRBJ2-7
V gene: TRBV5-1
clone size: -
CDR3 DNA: TGCGCCAGCAGCTTGACTAGCGTTTCCTACGAGCAGTACTTC
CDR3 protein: CASSLTSVSYEQYF

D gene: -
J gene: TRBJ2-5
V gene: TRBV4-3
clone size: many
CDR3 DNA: TGCGCCAGCAGCCAAGATACGGGGAAGGGAGAGACCCAGTACTTC
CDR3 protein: CASSQDTGKGETQYF

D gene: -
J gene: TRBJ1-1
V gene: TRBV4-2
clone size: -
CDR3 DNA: TGTGCCAGCAGCCGCCAGATCGGGGCTTATAACACTGAAGCTTTCTTT
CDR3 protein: CASSRQIGAYNTEAFF

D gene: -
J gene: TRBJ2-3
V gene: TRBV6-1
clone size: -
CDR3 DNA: TGTGCCAGCAGTGAAGGGGTAGGGAGCACAGATACGCAGTATTTT
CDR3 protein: CASSEGVGSTDTQYF

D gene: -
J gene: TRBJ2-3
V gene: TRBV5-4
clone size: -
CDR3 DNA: TGTGCCAGCAGCCTCAAACAGGGTGCAAGCACAGATACGCAGTATTTT
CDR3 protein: CASSLKQGASTDTQYF

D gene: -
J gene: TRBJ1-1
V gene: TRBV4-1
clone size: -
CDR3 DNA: TGCGCCAGCAGCTCATACAGGCTAATGAACACTGAAGCTTTCTTT
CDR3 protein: CASSSYRLMNTEAFF

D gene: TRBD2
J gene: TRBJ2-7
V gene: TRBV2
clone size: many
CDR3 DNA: TGTGCCAGCATCGCCGGGCTAGCGGCACTTTTGTACTTC
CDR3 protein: CASIAGLAALLYF

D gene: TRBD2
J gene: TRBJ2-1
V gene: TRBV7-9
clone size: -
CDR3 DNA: TGTGCCAGCAGCACTAGCGGGGGATACAATGAGCAGTTCTTC
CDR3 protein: CASSTSGGYNEQFF

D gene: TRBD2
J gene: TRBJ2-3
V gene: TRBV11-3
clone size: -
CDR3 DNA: TGTGCCAGCAGCTTAGGCGGGAGTGATACGCAGTATTTT
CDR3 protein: CASSLGGSDTQYF

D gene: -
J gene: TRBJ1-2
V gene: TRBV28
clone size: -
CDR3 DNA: TGTGCCAGCAGTTTACCCCCCGAGAAGGGCTCCACCTTC
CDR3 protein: CASSLPPEKGSTF

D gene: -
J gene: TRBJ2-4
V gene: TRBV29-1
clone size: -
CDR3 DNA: TGCAGCGTTGGACAGGGCGGGGACATTCAGTACTTC
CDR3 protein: CSVGQGGDIQYF

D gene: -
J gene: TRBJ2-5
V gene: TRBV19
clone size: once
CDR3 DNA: TGTGCCAGTAGTATAGTGGCTTGGGCCGGAGAGACCCAGTACTTC
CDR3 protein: CASSIVAWAGETQYF

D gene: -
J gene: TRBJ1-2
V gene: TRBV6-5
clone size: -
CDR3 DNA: TGTGCCAGCAGTTACTCGGGGGGCTATGGCTACACCTTC
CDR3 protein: CASSYSGGYGYTF

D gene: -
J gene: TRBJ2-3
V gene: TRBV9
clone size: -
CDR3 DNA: TGTGCCAGCAGCGTAGACCTAGCAAGGGCAGATACGCAGTATTTT
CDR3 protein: CASSVDLARADTQYF

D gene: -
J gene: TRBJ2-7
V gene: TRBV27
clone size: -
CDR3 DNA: TGTGCCAGCAGTTTAGACAGGACTCTTGAGCAGTACTTC
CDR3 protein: CASSLDRTLEQYF

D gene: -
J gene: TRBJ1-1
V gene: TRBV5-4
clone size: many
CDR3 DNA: TGTGCCAGCAGCTTGCAACTTGGGGACACTGAAGCTTTCTTT
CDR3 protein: CASSLQLGDTEAFF

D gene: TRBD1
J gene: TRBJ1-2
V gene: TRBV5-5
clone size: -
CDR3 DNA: TGTGCCAGCAGCTTGGAAGGAGGGACAGGGCTCGGCTACACCTTC
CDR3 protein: CASSLEGGTGLGYTF

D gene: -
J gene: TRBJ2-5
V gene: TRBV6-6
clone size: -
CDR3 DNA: TGTGCCAGCAAAAACTCACAGGGAGGGCAACAAGAGACCCAGTACTTC
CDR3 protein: CASKNSQGGQQETQYF

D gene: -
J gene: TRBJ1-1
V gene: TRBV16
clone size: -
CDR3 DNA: TGTGCCAGCAGCCAGGTGATGAACACTGAAGCTTTCTTT
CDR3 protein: CASSQVMNTEAFF

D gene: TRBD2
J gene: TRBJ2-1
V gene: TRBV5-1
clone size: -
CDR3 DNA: TGCGCCAGCAGCCCTATATTAGCGGGAGGGCCTCTTGGTGAGCAGTTCTTC
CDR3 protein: CASSPILAGGPLGEQFF

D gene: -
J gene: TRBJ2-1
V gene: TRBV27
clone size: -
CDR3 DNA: TGTGCCAGCAGTTTATCGCCAGGGCTCCGGTACAATGAGCAGTTCTTC
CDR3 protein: CASSLSPGLRYNEQFF

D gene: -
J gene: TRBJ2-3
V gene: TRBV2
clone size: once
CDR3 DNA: TGTGCCAGTTCGACAGCTAGCACAGATACGCAGTATTTT
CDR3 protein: CASSTASTDTQYF

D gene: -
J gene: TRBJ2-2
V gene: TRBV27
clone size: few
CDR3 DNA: TGTGCCAGCAGTTTAGGGATCACCGGGGAGCTGTTTTTT
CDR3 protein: CASSLGITGELFF

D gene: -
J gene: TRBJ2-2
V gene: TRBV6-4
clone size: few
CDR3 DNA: TGTGCCAGCAGTGATTCCGGAGACACCGGGGAGCTGTTTTTT
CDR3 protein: CASSDSGDTGELFF

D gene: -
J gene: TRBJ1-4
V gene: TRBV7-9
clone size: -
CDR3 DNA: TGTGCCAGCAGCTTAGGTACAGGGTCCATGGAAAAACTGTTTTTT
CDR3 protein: CASSLGTGSMEKLFF

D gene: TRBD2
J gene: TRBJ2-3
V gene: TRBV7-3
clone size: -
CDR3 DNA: TGTGCCAGCAGCTTAGCGGGAGCGGGAGATACGCAGTATTTT
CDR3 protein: CASSLAGAGDTQYF

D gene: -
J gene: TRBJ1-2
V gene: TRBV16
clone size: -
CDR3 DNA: TGTGCCAGCAGCGCGCAGGGAGATCGCGGCTACACCTTC
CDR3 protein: CASSAQGDRGYTF

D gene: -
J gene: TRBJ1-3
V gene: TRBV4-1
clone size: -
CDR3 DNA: TGCGCCAGCAAAAAAAGGGATTCTGGAAACACCATATATTTT
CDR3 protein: CASKKRDSGNTIYF

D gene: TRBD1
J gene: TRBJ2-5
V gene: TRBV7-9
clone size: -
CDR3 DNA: TGTGCCAGCACCCTTCAGAACAGGGGGTATGAGACCCAGTACTTC
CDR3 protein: CASTLQNRGYETQYF

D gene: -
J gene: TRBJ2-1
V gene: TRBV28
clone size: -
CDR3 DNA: TGTGCCAGCGAGCGGTCCTCGGAGTACAATGAGCAGTTCTTC
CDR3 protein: CASERSSEYNEQFF

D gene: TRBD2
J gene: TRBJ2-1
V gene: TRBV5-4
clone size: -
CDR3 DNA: TGTGCCAGCAGCTCCACGACTAGCGCCTCCTACAATGAGCAGTTCTTC
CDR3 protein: CASSSTTSASYNEQFF

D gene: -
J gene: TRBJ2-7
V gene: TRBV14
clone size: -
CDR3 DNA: TGTGCCAGCAGCCAAGCCCTAGAGCAGTACTTC
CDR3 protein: CASSQALEQYF

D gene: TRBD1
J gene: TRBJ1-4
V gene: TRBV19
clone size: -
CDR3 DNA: TGTGCCAGTAGGGCCGGGACAGGGGCTCGAGCAACTAATGAAAAACTGTTTTTT
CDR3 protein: CASRAGTGARATNEKLFF

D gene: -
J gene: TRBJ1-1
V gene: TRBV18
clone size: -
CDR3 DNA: TGTGCCAGCTCACCGGGGGGGAGAACTGAAGCTTTCTTT
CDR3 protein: CASSPGGRTEAFF

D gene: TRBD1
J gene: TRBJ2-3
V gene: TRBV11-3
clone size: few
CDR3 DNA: TGTGCCAGCAGCTTAGGACAGGGCCTCACAGATACGCAGTATTTT
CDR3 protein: CASSLGQGLTDTQYF

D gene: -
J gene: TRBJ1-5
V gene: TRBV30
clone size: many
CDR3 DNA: TGTGCCTGGAGTCAATTACACTCCGTATATAATCAGCCCCAGCATTTT
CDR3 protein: CAWSQLHSVYNQPQHF

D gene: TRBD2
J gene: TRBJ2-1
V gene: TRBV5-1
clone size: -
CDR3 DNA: TGCGCCAGCATCTTAACGGGTGCGGGCCTAGCGGGAAGAAATGAGCAGTTCTTC
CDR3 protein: CASILTGAGLAGRNEQFF

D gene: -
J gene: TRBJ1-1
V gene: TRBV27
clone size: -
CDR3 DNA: TGTGCCAGCAGTTTTATTGGGGGACGGGGGAACACTGAAGCTTTCTTT
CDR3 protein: CASSFIGGRGNTEAFF

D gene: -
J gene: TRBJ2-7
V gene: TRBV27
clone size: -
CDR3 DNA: TGTGCCAGCCGGAAAACGGCGGGGAGACCCTACGAGCAGTACTTC
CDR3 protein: CASRKTAGRPYEQYF